This is a list of T cell receptor beta chains from one sample in a study of ipilimumab plus nivolumab after autologous stem cell transplantation. Profiling relied on immunoSEQ multiplex PCR, and the TCRdb table lists in-frame clones only, not all of them. Among fewer than 95,000 clones listed, 75% to 85% were seen once. Source: PBMCs, taken in a trial of ipilimumab plus nivolumab as post-transplant consolidation. The receptors originated from a male donor with diffuse large B-cell lymphoma. Each CDR3 is given with its conserved first and last residue. The D gene is left open where the match is weak. Not every row has a clone size; where given, it reads once, few, many or a size class.

>TRBJ2-3|TRBV4-1|-|TRBD2
TGCGCCAGCAGCCCACGCGCGGGGGGCGGGGGGTTTGGCACAGATACGCAGTATTTT
CASSPRAGGGGFGTDTQYF
>TRBJ2-1|TRBV5-1|-|-
TGCGCCAGCAGCTTGGCCGGGGGAAGCTCCTACAATGAGCAGTTCTTC
CASSLAGGSSYNEQFF
>TRBJ1-3|TRBV5-1|few|-
TGCGCCAGCAGCCTTGCGGGGTCTGGACTCGGAAACACCATATATTTT
CASSLAGSGLGNTIYF
>TRBJ1-5|TRBV6-1|-|-
TGTGCCAGCAGTGACCAGAAGACTAGCAATCAGCCCCAGCATTTT
CASSDQKTSNQPQHF
>TRBJ2-3|TRBV5-1|-|-
TGCGCCAGCAGACTGACCCCCAGCACAGATACGCAGTATTTT
CASRLTPSTDTQYF
>TRBJ2-1|TRBV9|-|TRBD2
TGTGCCAGCAGCGATAGGACTAGCGGGGGATACAATGAGCAGTTCTTC
CASSDRTSGGYNEQFF
>TRBJ2-1|TRBV10-3|once|TRBD2
TGTGCCATCGGAGCGGGGGGTCGAAATCTTCACAATGAGCAGTTCTTC
CAIGAGGRNLHNEQFF
>TRBJ1-5|TRBV7-2|-|-
TGTGCCAGCAGCGCCCAGGCTAGCAATCAGCCCCAGCATTTT
CASSAQASNQPQHF
>TRBJ1-5|TRBV5-4|-|-
TGTGCCAGCAGCTTGGGTTTGGGCCAGCCCCAGCATTTT
CASSLGLGQPQHF
>TRBJ1-1|TRBV11-2|-|-
TGTGCCAGCAGCAGGCGAATCACAGGGTTACGGACTGAAGCTTTCTTT
CASSRRITGLRTEAFF
>TRBJ1-2|TRBV14|-|-
TGTGCCAGCAGCCAAGCAGGACCCTGGGGCTACACCTTC
CASSQAGPWGYTF
>TRBJ1-2|TRBV29-1|-|-
TGCAGCGTCGAGGACAGTAACTATGGCTACACCTTC
CSVEDSNYGYTF
>TRBJ1-2|TRBV6-5|-|-
TGTGCCAGCAAGTCCCACAGAGGCTACACCTTC
CASKSHRGYTF
>TRBJ2-6|TRBV7-9|-|-
TGTGCCACCGGACTCCTCTCTGGGGCCAACGTCCTGACTTTC
CATGLLSGANVLTF
>TRBJ1-1|TRBV5-1|-|TRBD1
TGCGCCAGCAGTCGACAGGGGTCTAACACTGAAGCTTTCTTT
CASSRQGSNTEAFF
>TRBJ1-5|TRBV6-1|once|TRBD1
TGTGCCAGCAGGGTTCAGGGGGGCAATCAGCCCCAGCATTTT
CASRVQGGNQPQHF
>TRBJ1-1|TRBV29-1|-|-
TGCAGCGTTGATCAGGGTAGGGTACCCATTGAAGCTTTCTTT
CSVDQGRVPIEAFF
>TRBJ1-3|TRBV6-5|-|-
TGTGCCAGCAGTCGCTTGGAGGGTGGAAACACCATATATTTT
CASSRLEGGNTIYF
>TRBJ2-5|TRBV5-1|-|-
TGCGCCAGCAGCTTGAACGGTCCACCAGAGACCCAGTACTTC
CASSLNGPPETQYF
>TRBJ1-3|TRBV4-1|-|-
TGCGCCAGCAGCCAAGATTCGGCAGGGGCGAGCTCTGGAAACACCATATATTTT
CASSQDSAGASSGNTIYF
>TRBJ1-5|TRBV7-3|-|-
TGTGCCAGCAGCTTGACAGCCCGACTGCCCCAGCATTTT
CASSLTARLPQHF
>TRBJ1-3|TRBV10-2|-|-
TGCGCCAGCAGCCCTGACATCTCTGGAAACACCATATATTTT
CASSPDISGNTIYF
>TRBJ1-4|TRBV5-1|-|-
TGCGCCAGCAGCTTGTCCCAGAACCGACCGGGTGAAAAACTGTTTTTT
CASSLSQNRPGEKLFF
>TRBJ2-5|TRBV6-1|-|-
TGTGCCAGCAGGCTGATGACAGGAGGGGAAGAGACCCAGTACTTC
CASRLMTGGEETQYF
>TRBJ1-5|TRBV5-1|-|TRBD1
TGCGCCAGCAGAGGGACAGGGGATCAGCCCCAGCATTTT
CASRGTGDQPQHF
>TRBJ1-6|TRBV4-2|-|-
TGTGCCAGCAGCCAAGAGGCGGACGGATATAATTCACCCCTCCACTTT
CASSQEADGYNSPLHF
>TRBJ1-1|TRBV7-2|-|TRBD1
TGTGCCAGCAGCTTAAGGGCAGGGGGGACTGAAGCTTTCTTT
CASSLRAGGTEAFF
>TRBJ2-2|TRBV27|-|-
TGTGCCAGCAGACGCAGGGGGGGCCTTAACACCGGGGAGCTGTTTTTT
CASRRRGGLNTGELFF
>TRBJ1-1|TRBV5-6|-|-
TGTGCCAGCAGCTTGGGAGAGCTCATGAACACTGAAGCTTTCTTT
CASSLGELMNTEAFF
>TRBJ2-2|TRBV5-1|-|TRBD1
TGCGCCAGCAGCGTTGACAGGGTCACCGGGGAGCTGTTTTTT
CASSVDRVTGELFF
>TRBJ2-1|TRBV5-4|-|TRBD2
TGTGCCAGCAGCTTGTTTGGGACTACCTACAATGAGCAGTTCTTC
CASSLFGTTYNEQFF
>TRBJ1-2|TRBV6-5|few|-
TGTGCCAGCAGCTACGGGCGGGATAACTATGGCTACACCTTC
CASSYGRDNYGYTF
>TRBJ1-5|TRBV7-2|-|-
TGTGCCAGCAGCTCCGGGACAATTAGCAATCAGCCCCAGCATTTT
CASSSGTISNQPQHF
>TRBJ1-1|TRBV11-2|-|TRBD1
TGTGCCAGCAGCTCCCACAGGGGGCGCGGGACTGAAGCTTTCTTT
CASSSHRGRGTEAFF
>TRBJ1-2|TRBV9|-|-
TGTGCCAGTACCAGGGAGGGAGATGGCTACACCTTC
CASTREGDGYTF
>TRBJ1-2|TRBV5-1|-|-
TGCGCCAGCAGCTCCCCCGGGGGAATCGATGGCTACACCTTC
CASSSPGGIDGYTF
>TRBJ1-1|TRBV21-1|few|-
TGTGCCAGCACCGCGCAGGTCGGATTAGCTTTCTTT
CASTAQVGLAFF
>TRBJ1-2|TRBV5-5|-|-
TGTGCCAGCAGCTTGGGGCTTCAGGGACACTATGGCTACACCTTC
CASSLGLQGHYGYTF
>TRBJ1-3|TRBV5-1|few|-
TGCGCCAGCAGCTTGTCCACTACCAGCTCTGGAAACACCATATATTTT
CASSLSTTSSGNTIYF
>TRBJ2-2|TRBV19|-|TRBD1
TGTGCCAGTAGTTACCGACAGGGGAGTACCGGGGAGCTGTTTTTT
CASSYRQGSTGELFF
>TRBJ2-5|TRBV5-1|once|TRBD2
TGCGCCAGCAGCTCACCGGGACTAGGGGAGACCCAGTACTTC
CASSSPGLGETQYF
>TRBJ2-5|TRBV7-2|-|-
TGTGCCAGCAGCCCTCAACGTCGCGAGACCCAGTACTTC
CASSPQRRETQYF
>TRBJ2-6|TRBV4-2|-|-
TGTGCCAGCAGCCATAACAGGGGACTTGGGGCCAACGTCCTGACTTTC
CASSHNRGLGANVLTF
>TRBJ2-1|TRBV5-4|once|-
TGTGCCAGCAGGCCGGGACATCAATCCTACAATGAGCAGTTCTTC
CASRPGHQSYNEQFF
>TRBJ1-6|TRBV5-6|-|-
TGTGCCAGCAGCTTGGAAGTAGGAAATTCACCCCTCCACTTT
CASSLEVGNSPLHF
>TRBJ1-1|TRBV5-1|few|-
TGCGCCAGCAGCTCGACACCTCCCACTGAAGCTTTCTTT
CASSSTPPTEAFF
>TRBJ2-2|TRBV4-1|-|-
TGCGCCAGCAGCCAAGTCTCTACGGGGGTTGGTGCCGGGGAGCTGTTTTTT
CASSQVSTGVGAGELFF
>TRBJ1-1|TRBV5-1|-|TRBD1
TGCGCCAGCAGCGCCGGGACAGGGGGCGAGGCTTTCTTT
CASSAGTGGEAFF
>TRBJ2-7|TRBV5-5|-|TRBD2
TGTGCCAGCAATCCAGGGTGGACTAGCGCCTCCTACGAGCAGTACTTC
CASNPGWTSASYEQYF
>TRBJ2-1|TRBV6-5|-|-
TGTGCCAGCAGTCCACCGGGAAACAATGAGCAGTTCTTC
CASSPPGNNEQFF
>TRBJ2-7|TRBV2|few|-
TGTGCCAGCAGTGAAGAGGAATACGAGCAGTACTTC
CASSEEEYEQYF
>TRBJ1-2|TRBV11-2|-|-
TGTGCCAGCAGCTTAGGTTTGGGCCGACGTAATTCTGGGGGCTACACCTTC
CASSLGLGRRNSGGYTF
>TRBJ2-7|TRBV7-8|-|-
TGTGCCAGCAGCTTAAATTCCCCTTACGAGCAGTACTTC
CASSLNSPYEQYF